This T cell receptor beta chain was retrieved from a study of cytomegalovirus exposure and HLA in healthy donors. Whole-study findings and limits: Serostatus for CMV was the only available immune exposure information. The authors confirmed in vitro that a few CMV-associated chains were specific for CMV antigens.

The V gene's germline CDR1 is SGHAT and CDR2 FQNNGV. V lost 5 bases and J lost 4; bases outside the gene matches: 8. The CDR3 length is 14 residues. Comments on this clone: Its specificity is not known.

Researchers ran the PCR with 60 Vbeta and 13 Jbeta primers. Measured with immunoSEQ multiplex PCR; TCRdb has only the in-frame clones, and not every one. The sample lists roughly 100,000 clones, around 75% occurring once. J is TRBJ2-7 and V is TRBV11-2, with 7 bases lining up with TRBD1. Material for sequencing was PBMCs. The receptor was isolated from a man younger than 40 in good health and CMV-seronegative. The CDR3 coding sequence is TGTGCCAGCAGCCACTACAGGGGCCGGTACGAGCAGTACTTC. It encodes CASSHYRGRYEQYF.